These T cell receptor beta chains were read from a single sample in a study of CD8 T cells in ankylosing spondylitis. MiXCR was run by TCRdb on the 5' RACE reads, yielding one entry per CDR3 protein. The sample has 450,000 or so distinct CDR3 sequences; roughly 26% are singletons. Sequenced sample: blood, either unsorted or a sorted T cell fraction (not recorded which). All receptors derive from a male donor with ankylosing spondylitis. The CDR3 runs from the conserved cysteine through the conserved F or W. A D gene is named only where the DNA matches it firmly. Size values are once, few and many counts, or a class for expanded clones, and some rows have none.

d_call: TRBD1; v_call: TRBV20-1; j_call: TRBJ2-7; clone_size: few; cdr3_aa: CSALTGSAYEQYF; cdr3_nt: TGCAGTGCCTTGACAGGGAGTGCCTACGAGCAGTACTTC
d_call: NA; v_call: TRBV14; j_call: TRBJ2-7; clone_size: few; cdr3_aa: CASGGGIAYEQYF; cdr3_nt: TGTGCCAGTGGAGGCGGGATCGCCTACGAGCAGTACTTC
d_call: NA; v_call: TRBV6-1; j_call: TRBJ2-7; clone_size: few; cdr3_aa: CASREGGTEYYEQYF; cdr3_nt: TGTGCCAGCAGGGAGGGCGGGACAGAATACTACGAGCAGTACTTC
d_call: TRBD2; v_call: TRBV25-1; j_call: TRBJ2-1; clone_size: few; cdr3_aa: CATAGTRGNEQFF; cdr3_nt: TGTGCCACCGCCGGGACTAGAGGGAATGAGCAGTTCTTC
d_call: NA; v_call: TRBV12-3/TRBV12-4; j_call: TRBJ2-2; clone_size: NA; cdr3_aa: CASSWLGDTGELFF; cdr3_nt: TGTGCCAGCAGTTGGTTAGGAGATACCGGGGAGCTGTTTTTT
d_call: NA; v_call: TRBV7-2; j_call: TRBJ1-1; clone_size: few; cdr3_aa: CASSLAVDTEAFF; cdr3_nt: TGTGCCAGCAGCTTAGCGGTGGACACTGAAGCTTTCTTT
d_call: NA; v_call: TRBV5-1; j_call: TRBJ2-2; clone_size: few; cdr3_aa: CASSLKRGDTGELFF; cdr3_nt: TGCGCCAGCAGCTTGAAAAGAGGAGACACCGGGGAGCTGTTTTTT
d_call: TRBD1; v_call: TRBV20-1; j_call: TRBJ2-7; clone_size: medium-sized; cdr3_aa: CSARDFQGAHEQYF; cdr3_nt: TGCAGTGCTAGAGATTTCCAGGGGGCACACGAGCAGTACTTC
d_call: NA; v_call: TRBV27; j_call: TRBJ1-4; clone_size: NA; cdr3_aa: CASSYNSRRNEKLFF; cdr3_nt: TGTGCCAGCAGTTATAACAGCCGGCGGAATGAAAAACTGTTTTTT
d_call: TRBD2; v_call: TRBV7-9; j_call: TRBJ2-1; clone_size: few; cdr3_aa: CASSPWGGEQFF; cdr3_nt: TGTGCCAGCAGCCCCTGGGGGGGTGAGCAGTTCTTC
d_call: NA; v_call: TRBV11-2; j_call: TRBJ1-2; clone_size: NA; cdr3_aa: CASSLDRGTRYGYTF; cdr3_nt: TGTGCCAGCAGCTTAGATAGGGGGACTCGATATGGCTACACCTTC
d_call: NA; v_call: TRBV15; j_call: TRBJ2-2; clone_size: NA; cdr3_aa: CATSRGRTDLNGELFF; cdr3_nt: TGTGCCACCAGCAGAGGCCGGACAGATCTCAACGGGGAGCTGTTTTTT
d_call: NA; v_call: TRBV4-1; j_call: TRBJ2-5; clone_size: few; cdr3_aa: CASSQDPGGETQYF; cdr3_nt: TGCGCCAGCAGCCAAGATCCCGGAGGGGAGACCCAGTACTTC
d_call: NA; v_call: TRBV20-1; j_call: TRBJ1-1; clone_size: many; cdr3_aa: CSARPAGRPNTEAFF; cdr3_nt: TGCAGTGCTAGACCCGCCGGACGGCCGAACACTGAAGCTTTCTTT